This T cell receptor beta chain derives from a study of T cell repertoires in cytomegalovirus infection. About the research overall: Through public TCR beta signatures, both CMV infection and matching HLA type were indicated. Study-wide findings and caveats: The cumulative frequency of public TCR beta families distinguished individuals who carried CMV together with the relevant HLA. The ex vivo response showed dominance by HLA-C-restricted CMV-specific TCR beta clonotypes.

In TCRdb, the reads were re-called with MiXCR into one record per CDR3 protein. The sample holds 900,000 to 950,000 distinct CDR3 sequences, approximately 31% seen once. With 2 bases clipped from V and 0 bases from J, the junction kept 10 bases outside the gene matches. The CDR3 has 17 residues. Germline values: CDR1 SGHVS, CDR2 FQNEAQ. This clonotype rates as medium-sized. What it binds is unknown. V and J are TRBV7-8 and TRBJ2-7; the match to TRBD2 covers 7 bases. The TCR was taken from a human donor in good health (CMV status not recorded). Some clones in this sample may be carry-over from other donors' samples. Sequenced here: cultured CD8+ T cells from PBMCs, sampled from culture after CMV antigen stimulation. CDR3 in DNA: TGTGCCAGCAGCTTATACAGGCTAGCGGCAATCTCCTACGAGCAGTACTTC. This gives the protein CASSLYRLAAISYEQYF.